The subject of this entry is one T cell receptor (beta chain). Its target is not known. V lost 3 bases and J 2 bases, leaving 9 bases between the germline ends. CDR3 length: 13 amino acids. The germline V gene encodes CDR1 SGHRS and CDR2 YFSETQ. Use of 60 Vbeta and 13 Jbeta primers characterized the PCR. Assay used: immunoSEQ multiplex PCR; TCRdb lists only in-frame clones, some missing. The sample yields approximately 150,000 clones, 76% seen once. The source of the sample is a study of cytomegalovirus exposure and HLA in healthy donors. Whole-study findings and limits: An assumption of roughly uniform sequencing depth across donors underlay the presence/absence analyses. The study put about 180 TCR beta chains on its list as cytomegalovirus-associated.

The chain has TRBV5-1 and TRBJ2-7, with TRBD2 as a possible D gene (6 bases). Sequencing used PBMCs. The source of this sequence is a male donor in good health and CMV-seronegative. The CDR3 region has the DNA TGCGCCAGCAGCTGGGGGGTCGCCTACGAGCAGTACTTC. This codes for CASSWGVAYEQYF.